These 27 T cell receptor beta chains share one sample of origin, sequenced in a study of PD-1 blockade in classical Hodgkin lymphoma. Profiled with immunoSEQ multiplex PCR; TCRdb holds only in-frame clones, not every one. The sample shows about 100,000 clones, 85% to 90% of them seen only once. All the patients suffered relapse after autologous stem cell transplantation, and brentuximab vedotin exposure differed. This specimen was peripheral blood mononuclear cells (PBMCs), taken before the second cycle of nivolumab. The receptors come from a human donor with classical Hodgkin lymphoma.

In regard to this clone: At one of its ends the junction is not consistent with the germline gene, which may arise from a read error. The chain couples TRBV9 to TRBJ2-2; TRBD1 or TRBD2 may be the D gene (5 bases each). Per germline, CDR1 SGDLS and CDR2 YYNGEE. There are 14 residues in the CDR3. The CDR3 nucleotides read TGTGCCAGCAAGCGGCCCGACAGACACCGGGGAGCTGTTTTT. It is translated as CASKRPDRHRGAVF.

CDR3 region: CASSPSFETRQGLTSYEQYF. The CDR3 nucleotides are TGTGCCAGCAGCCCGAGCTTCGAGACACGACAAGGCTTAACCTCCTACGAGCAGTACTTC. The chain couples TRBV9 to TRBJ2-5; D is unresolved. The end of the DNA fits TRBJ2-7 better, so the J call may be wrong. Germline V lookup: CDR1 SGDLS, CDR2 YYNGEE. This CDR3 has 20 residues.

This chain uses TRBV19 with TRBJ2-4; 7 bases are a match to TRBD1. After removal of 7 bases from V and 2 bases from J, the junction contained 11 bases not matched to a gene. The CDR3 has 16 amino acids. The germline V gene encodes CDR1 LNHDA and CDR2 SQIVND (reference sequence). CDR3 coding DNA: TGTGCCAGTACCCGACCCCTACAGGGGTCCAAAAACATTCAGTACTTC. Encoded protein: CASTRPLQGSKNIQYF.

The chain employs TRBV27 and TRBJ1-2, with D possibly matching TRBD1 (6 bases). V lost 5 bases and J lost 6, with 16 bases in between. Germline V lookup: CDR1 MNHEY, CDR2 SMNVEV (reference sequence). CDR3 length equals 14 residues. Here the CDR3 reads CASSTYRDSDGYTF. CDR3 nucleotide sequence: TGTGCCAGCAGTACCTACAGGGATTCGGATGGCTACACCTTC.

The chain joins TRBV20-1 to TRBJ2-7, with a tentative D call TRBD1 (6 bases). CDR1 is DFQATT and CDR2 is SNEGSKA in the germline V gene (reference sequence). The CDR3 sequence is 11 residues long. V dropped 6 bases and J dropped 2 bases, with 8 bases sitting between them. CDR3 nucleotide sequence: TGCAGTGCGGGGGCAGCCTACGAGCAGTACTTC. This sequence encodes CSAGAAYEQYF.

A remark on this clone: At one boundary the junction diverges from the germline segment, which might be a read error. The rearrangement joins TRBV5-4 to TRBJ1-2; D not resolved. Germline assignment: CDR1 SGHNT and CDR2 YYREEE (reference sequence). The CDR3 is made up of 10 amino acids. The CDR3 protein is CASRLSALSF. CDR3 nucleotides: TGTGCCAGCAGACTCTCGGCTCTTTCCTTC.

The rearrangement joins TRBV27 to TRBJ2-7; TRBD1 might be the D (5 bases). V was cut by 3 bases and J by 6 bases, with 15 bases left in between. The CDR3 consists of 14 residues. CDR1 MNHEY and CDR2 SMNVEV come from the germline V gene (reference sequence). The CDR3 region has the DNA TGTGCCAGCAGTTTGTTGCAGGGTTCGGCCGAGCAGTACTTC. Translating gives CASSLLQGSAEQYF.

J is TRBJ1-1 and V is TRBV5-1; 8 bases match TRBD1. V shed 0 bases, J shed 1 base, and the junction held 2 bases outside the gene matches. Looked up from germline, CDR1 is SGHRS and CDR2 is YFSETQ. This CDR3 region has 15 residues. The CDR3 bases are TGCGCCAGCAGCTTGGTGACAGGGGCGAACACTGAAGCTTTCTTT. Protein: CASSLVTGANTEAFF.

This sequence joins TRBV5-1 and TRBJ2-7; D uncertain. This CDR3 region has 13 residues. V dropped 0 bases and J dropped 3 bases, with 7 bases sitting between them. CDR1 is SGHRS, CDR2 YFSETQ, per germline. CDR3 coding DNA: TGCGCCAGCAGCTTGGGACCCGACTACGAGCAGTACTTC. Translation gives CASSLGPDYEQYF.

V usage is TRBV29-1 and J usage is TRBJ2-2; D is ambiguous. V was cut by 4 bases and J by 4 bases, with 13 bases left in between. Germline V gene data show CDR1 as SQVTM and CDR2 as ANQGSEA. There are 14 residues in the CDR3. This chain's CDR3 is CSVGSGPGTGELFF. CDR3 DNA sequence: TGCAGCGTTGGGTCCGGGCCGGGCACCGGGGAGCTGTTTTTT.

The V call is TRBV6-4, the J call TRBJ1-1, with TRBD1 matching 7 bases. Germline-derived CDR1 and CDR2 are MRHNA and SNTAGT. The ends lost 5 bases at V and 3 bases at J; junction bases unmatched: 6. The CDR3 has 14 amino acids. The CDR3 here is CASSTGEADTEAFF. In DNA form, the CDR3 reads TGTGCCAGCAGTACAGGGGAAGCGGACACTGAAGCTTTCTTT.

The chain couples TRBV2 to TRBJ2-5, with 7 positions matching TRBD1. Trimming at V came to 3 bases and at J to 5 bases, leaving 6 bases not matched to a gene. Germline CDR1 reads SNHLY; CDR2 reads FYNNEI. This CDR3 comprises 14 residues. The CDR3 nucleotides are TGTGCCAGCAGTGAGGGACAGTATAAGGAGACCCAGTACTTC. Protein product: CASSEGQYKETQYF. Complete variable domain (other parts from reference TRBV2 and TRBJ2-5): EPEVTQTPSHQVTQMGQEVILRCVPISNHLYFYWYRQILGQKVEFLVSFYNNEISEKSEIFDDQFSVERPDGSNFTLKIRSTKLEDSAMYFCASSEGQYKETQYFGPGTRLLVL.

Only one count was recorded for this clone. For the CDR3, the DNA is TGTGCCAGCAGTTCTCCGGGCCCTTCCTACGAGCAGTACTTC. Translated, it gives CASSSPGPSYEQYF. V usage is TRBV27 and J usage is TRBJ2-7; D unclear. The CDR3 extends over 14 amino acids. V lost 4 bases and J 1 base, leaving 11 bases between the germline ends. The germline gives CDR1 MNHEY, CDR2 SMNVEV (reference sequence).

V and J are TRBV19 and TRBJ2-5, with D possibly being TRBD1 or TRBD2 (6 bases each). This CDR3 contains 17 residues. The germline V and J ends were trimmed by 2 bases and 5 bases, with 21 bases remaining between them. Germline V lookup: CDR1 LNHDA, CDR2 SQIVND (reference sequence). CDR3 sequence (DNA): TGTGCCAGTAGTATAAGGGGGGTTGGGGGGCTAAGTGAGACCCAGTACTTC. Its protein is CASSIRGVGGLSETQYF. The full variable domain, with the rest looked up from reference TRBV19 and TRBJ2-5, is DGGITQSPKYLFRKEGQNVTLSCEQNLNHDAMYWYRQDPGQGLRLIYYSQIVNDFQKGDIAEGYSVSREKKESFPLTVTSAQKNPTAFYLCASSIRGVGGLSETQYFGPGTRLLVL.

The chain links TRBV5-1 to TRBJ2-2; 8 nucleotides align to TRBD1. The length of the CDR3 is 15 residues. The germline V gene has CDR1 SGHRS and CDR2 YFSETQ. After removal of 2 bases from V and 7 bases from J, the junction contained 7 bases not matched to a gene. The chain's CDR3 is CASSLSQGVGGELFF. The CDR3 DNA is TGCGCCAGCAGCTTATCACAGGGGGTTGGCGGGGAGCTGTTTTTT.

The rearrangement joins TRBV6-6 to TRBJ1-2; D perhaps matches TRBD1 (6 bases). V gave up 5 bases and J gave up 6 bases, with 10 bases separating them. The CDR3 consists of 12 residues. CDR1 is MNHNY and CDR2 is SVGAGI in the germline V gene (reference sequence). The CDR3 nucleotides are TGTGCCAGCAGTGGATCAGGGGATGGCTACACCTTC. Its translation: CASSGSGDGYTF.

CDR3 coding DNA: TGCGCCAGCAGCTTGGCCGCAGCGGGGGGGCTCGATACGCAGTATTTT. Protein product: CASSLAAAGGLDTQYF. This sequence joins TRBV5-1 and TRBJ2-3, with 10 positions matching TRBD2. This CDR3 has 16 residues. Germline V gene data show CDR1 as SGHRS and CDR2 as YFSETQ. V dropped 0 bases and J dropped 6; count of bases not matched to a gene: 7.

The CDR3, as DNA: TGTGCCATCAGTGAGGACGATTTCCATGAGCAGTTCTTC. It codes for CAISEDDFHEQFF. The chain is built from TRBV10-3 and TRBJ2-1; D call uncertain. V lost 2 bases to trimming and J lost 8 bases, with 10 bases between them. This CDR3 has 13 residues. The V gene's germline CDR1 is ENHRY and CDR2 SYGVKD.

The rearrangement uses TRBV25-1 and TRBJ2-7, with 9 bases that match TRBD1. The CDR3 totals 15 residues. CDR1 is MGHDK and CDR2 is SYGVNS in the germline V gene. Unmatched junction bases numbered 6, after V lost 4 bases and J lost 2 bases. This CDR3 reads CASSGLGTGTYEQYF. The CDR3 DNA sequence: TGTGCCAGCAGTGGACTCGGGACAGGGACCTACGAGCAGTACTTC.

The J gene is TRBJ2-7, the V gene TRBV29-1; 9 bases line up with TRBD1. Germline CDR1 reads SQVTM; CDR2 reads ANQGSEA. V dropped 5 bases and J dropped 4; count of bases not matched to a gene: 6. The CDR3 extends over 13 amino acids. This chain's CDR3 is CSVWTGAGYEQYF. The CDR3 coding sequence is TGCAGCGTTTGGACAGGGGCCGGGTACGAGCAGTACTTC.

CDR3 sequence: CATWTGGYNEQFF. In nucleotides, the CDR3 is TGTGCCACTTGGACAGGGGGCTACAATGAGCAGTTCTTC. J is TRBJ2-1 and V is TRBV30; TRBD1 agrees at 10 bases. This CDR3 is built from 13 residues. Losses at the gene ends were 8 bases for V and 3 bases for J; bases not matched to a gene: 4. CDR1 is GTSNPN, CDR2 SVGIG, per germline (reference sequence).

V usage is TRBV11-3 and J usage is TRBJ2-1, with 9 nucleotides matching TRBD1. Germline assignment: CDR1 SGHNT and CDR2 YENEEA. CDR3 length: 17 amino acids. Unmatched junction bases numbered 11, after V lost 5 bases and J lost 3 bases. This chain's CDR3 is CASSPDRGQGHYNEQFF. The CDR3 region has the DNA TGTGCCAGCAGCCCAGACAGGGGACAGGGTCACTACAATGAGCAGTTCTTC.

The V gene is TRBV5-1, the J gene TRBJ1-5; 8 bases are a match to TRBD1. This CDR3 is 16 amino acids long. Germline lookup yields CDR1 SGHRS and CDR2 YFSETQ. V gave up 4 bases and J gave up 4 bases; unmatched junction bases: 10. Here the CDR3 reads CASSQRLTGDNQPQHF. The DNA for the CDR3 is TGCGCCAGCAGCCAAAGACTGACAGGGGATAATCAGCCCCAGCATTTT.

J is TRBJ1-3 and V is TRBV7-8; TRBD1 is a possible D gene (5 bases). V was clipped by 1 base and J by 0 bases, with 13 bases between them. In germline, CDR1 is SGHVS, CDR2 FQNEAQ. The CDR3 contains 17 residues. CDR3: CASSLDFGGLSGNTIYF. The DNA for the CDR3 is TGTGCCAGCAGCTTAGATTTCGGGGGACTCTCTGGAAACACCATATATTTT.

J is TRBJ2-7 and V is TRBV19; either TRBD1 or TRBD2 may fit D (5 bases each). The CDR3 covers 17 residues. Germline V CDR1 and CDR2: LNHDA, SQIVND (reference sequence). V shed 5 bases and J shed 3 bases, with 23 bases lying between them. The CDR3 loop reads CASSQGSGAPNDYEQYF. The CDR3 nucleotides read TGTGCCAGTAGTCAAGGGTCCGGGGCTCCAAATGACTACGAGCAGTACTTC.

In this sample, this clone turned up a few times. For the CDR3, the DNA is TGTGCCAGCAGCCTAGTAGCGGTCGATAACACTGAAGCTTTCTTT. This sequence encodes CASSLVAVDNTEAFF. The V call is TRBV7-2, the J call TRBJ1-1; D uncertain. This CDR3 has 15 residues. Germline CDR1 and CDR2: SGHTA and FQGNSA. Trimming left V 5 bases short and J 2 bases short, with 15 bases between. The whole variable domain, filled in from reference TRBV7-2 and TRBJ1-1, reads GAGVSQSPSNKVTEKGKDVELRCDPISGHTALYWYRQSLGQGLEFLIYFQGNSAPDKSGLPSDRFSAERTGGSVSTLTIQRTQQEDSAVYLCASSLVAVDNTEAFFGQGTRLTVV.

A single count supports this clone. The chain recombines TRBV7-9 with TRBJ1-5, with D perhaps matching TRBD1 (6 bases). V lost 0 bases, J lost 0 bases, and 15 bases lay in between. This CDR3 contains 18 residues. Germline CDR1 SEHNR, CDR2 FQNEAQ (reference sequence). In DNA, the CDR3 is TGTGCCAGCAGCTTAGCTCACGGGGGCGGCTATAGCAATCAGCCCCAGCATTTT. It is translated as CASSLAHGGGYSNQPQHF.